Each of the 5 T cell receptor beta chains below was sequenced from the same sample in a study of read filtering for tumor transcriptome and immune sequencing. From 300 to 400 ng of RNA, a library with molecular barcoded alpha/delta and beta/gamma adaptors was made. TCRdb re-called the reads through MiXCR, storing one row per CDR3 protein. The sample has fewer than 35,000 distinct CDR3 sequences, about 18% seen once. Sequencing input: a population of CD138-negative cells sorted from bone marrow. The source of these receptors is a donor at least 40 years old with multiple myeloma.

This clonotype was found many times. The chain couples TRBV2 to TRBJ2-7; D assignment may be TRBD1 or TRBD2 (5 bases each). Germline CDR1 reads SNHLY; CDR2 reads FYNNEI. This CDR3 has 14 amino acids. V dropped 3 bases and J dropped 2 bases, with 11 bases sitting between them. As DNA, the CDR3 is TGTGCCAGCAGTGATAGTTCGGGACCCTACGAGCAGTACTTC. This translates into CASSDSSGPYEQYF.

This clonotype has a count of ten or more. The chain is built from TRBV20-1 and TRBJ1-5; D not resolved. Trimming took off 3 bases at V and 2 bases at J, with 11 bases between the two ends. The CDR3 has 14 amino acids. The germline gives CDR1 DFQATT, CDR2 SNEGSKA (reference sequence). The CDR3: CSASSPGGNQPQHF. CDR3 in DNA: TGCAGTGCTAGTTCCCCCGGGGGCAATCAGCCCCAGCATTTT.

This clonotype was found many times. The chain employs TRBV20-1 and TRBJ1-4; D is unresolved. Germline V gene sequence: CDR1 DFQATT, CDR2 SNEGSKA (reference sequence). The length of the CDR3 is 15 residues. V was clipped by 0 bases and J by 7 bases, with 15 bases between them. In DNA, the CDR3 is TGCAGTGCTAGAGATCAGGAAGGTTTTGGTGAAAAACTGTTTTTT. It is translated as CSARDQEGFGEKLFF.

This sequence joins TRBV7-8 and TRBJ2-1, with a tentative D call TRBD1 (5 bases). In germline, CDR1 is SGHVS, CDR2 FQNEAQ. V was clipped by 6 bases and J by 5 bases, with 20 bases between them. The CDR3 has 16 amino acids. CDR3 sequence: CASRSSPGNRDNEQFF. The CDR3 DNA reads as TGTGCCAGCAGGTCATCGCCAGGGAACCGGGACAATGAGCAGTTCTTC. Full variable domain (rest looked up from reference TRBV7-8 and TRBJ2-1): GAGVSQSPRYKVAKRGQDVALRCDPISGHVSLFWYQQALGQGPEFLTYFQNEAQLDKSGLPSDRFFAERPEGSVSTLKIQRTQQEDSAVYLCASRSSPGNRDNEQFFGPGTRLTVL.

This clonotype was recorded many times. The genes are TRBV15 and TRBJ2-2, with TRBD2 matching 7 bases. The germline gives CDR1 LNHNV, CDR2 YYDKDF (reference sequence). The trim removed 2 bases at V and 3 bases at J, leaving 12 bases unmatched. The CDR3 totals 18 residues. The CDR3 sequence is CATSRLPPSGDYTGELFF. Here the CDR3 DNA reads TGTGCCACCAGCAGACTTCCTCCTAGCGGAGATTACACCGGGGAGCTGTTTTTT. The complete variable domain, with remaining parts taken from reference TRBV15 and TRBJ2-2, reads DAMVIQNPRYQVTQFGKPVTLSCSQTLNHNVMYWYQQKSSQAPKLLFHYYDKDFNNEADTPDNFQSRRPNTSFCFLDIRSPGLGDTAMYLCATSRLPPSGDYTGELFFGEGSRLTVL.